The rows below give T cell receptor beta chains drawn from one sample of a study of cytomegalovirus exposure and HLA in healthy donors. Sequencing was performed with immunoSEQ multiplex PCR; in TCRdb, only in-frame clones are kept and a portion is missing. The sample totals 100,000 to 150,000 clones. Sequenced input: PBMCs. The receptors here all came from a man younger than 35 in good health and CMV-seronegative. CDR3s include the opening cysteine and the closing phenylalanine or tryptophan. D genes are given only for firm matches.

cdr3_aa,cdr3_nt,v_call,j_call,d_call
CASSLAPASQPQHF,TGCGCCAGCAGCTTGGCCCCGGCTAGTCAGCCCCAGCATTTT,TRBV5-1,TRBJ1-5,NA
CASRAGGGSYGYTF,TGTGCCAGCAGGGCCGGGGGGGGTAGCTATGGCTACACCTTC,TRBV25-1,TRBJ1-2,NA
CAWSQARGGYTF,TGTGCCTGGAGTCAGGCCCGGGGTGGCTACACCTTC,TRBV30,TRBJ1-2,NA
CASSLWTGSGQYF,TGTGCCAGCAGTTTATGGACAGGGAGTGGGCAGTACTTC,TRBV27,TRBJ2-7,TRBD1
CAWGIGNEQFF,TGTGCCTGGGGTATCGGCAATGAGCAGTTCTTC,TRBV30,TRBJ2-1,NA
CASSRGGEMNYGYTF,TGTGCCAGCTCCCGGGGAGGGGAGATGAACTATGGCTACACCTTC,TRBV18,TRBJ1-2,NA
CASSFGTGILDTIYF,TGTGCCAGCAGCTTCGGGACTGGTATATTAGACACCATATATTTT,TRBV7-9,TRBJ1-3,NA
CASSLLGTGPYGYTF,TGTGCCAGCAGTTTATTGGGTACAGGTCCTTATGGCTACACCTTC,TRBV28,TRBJ1-2,NA
CASSKVGTGLDYGYTF,TGTGCCAGCAGCAAAGTGGGGACAGGGTTGGACTATGGCTACACCTTC,TRBV21-1,TRBJ1-2,NA
CASSLAQVAYEQYF,TGTGCCAGCAGCTTAGCACAGGTTGCCTACGAGCAGTACTTC,TRBV7-6,TRBJ2-7,NA
CAWINRYYNEQFF,TGTGCCTGGATAAACAGGTATTACAATGAGCAGTTCTTC,TRBV30,TRBJ2-1,NA
CASRRQSYNSPLHF,TGTGCCAGCCGCCGACAGAGCTATAATTCACCCCTCCACTTT,TRBV2,TRBJ1-6,NA
CASSDHRGGRQYF,TGTGCCAGCAGTGACCACCGAGGGGGTCGGCAGTACTTC,TRBV6-4,TRBJ2-7,NA
CASSLASGRVDSEQFF,TGTGCCAGCAGCTTAGCGAGCGGGAGGGTCGACAGTGAGCAGTTCTTC,TRBV13,TRBJ2-1,TRBD2
CASRSDRGRAGELFF,TGTGCCAGCAGATCCGACAGGGGGCGGGCCGGGGAGCTGTTTTTT,TRBV7-2,TRBJ2-2,TRBD1
CASSIIGGANTGELFF,TGTGCCAGTAGTATCATAGGCGGAGCGAACACCGGGGAGCTGTTTTTT,TRBV19,TRBJ2-2,NA
CASSLGQSYQETQYF,TGTGCCAGCAGCCTCGGACAATCCTACCAAGAGACCCAGTACTTC,TRBV5-4,TRBJ2-5,NA
CASSGGMLSYNEQFF,TGTGCCAGTAGTGGGGGGATGCTATCCTACAATGAGCAGTTCTTC,TRBV19,TRBJ2-1,NA
CASSLEMPEASYEQYF,TGCGCCAGCAGCTTGGAGATGCCAGAGGCATCCTACGAGCAGTACTTC,TRBV5-1,TRBJ2-7,NA
CASSEGTGRGYNSPLHF,TGTGCCAGCAGTGAGGGGACAGGGAGGGGATATAATTCACCCCTCCACTTT,TRBV2,TRBJ1-6,TRBD1
CASSFMTGNTEAFF,TGTGCCAGCAGCTTTATGACAGGGAACACTGAAGCTTTCTTT,TRBV7-9,TRBJ1-1,NA
CASYRGIFGYTF,TGTGCCAGCTACAGGGGAATCTTTGGCTACACCTTC,TRBV7-9,TRBJ1-2,TRBD1
CASGKDRGSYEQYF,TGTGCCAGCGGGAAGGACAGGGGATCCTACGAGCAGTACTTC,TRBV2,TRBJ2-7,TRBD1
CAWGTGTNEKLFF,TGTGCCTGGGGTACAGGAACTAATGAAAAACTGTTTTTT,TRBV30,TRBJ1-4,NA
CASSPKAGGPTDTQYF,TGTGCCAGCAGCCCAAAAGCGGGGGGGCCAACAGATACGCAGTATTTT,TRBV9,TRBJ2-3,TRBD2
CAWRKRDSLPHNEQFF,TGTGCCTGGAGAAAACGGGACAGCCTACCCCACAATGAGCAGTTCTTC,TRBV30,TRBJ2-1,TRBD1
CASGRQGNTEAFF,TGTGCTAGTGGCCGGCAGGGGAACACTGAAGCTTTCTTT,TRBV12-5,TRBJ1-1,NA
CASSLVLGGNEQFF,TGTGCCAGCAGCTTAGTCCTAGGGGGTAATGAGCAGTTCTTC,TRBV7-2,TRBJ2-1,NA
CASSQRQGARDTEAFF,TGTGCCAGCAGCCAACGACAGGGGGCGAGGGACACTGAAGCTTTCTTT,TRBV14,TRBJ1-1,TRBD1